Detailed here is one TCR beta chain. The germline V gene encodes CDR1 LGHDT and CDR2 YNNKEL (reference sequence). The CDR3 runs 13 residues. Trimming took off 4 bases at V and 5 bases at J, with 9 bases between the two ends. This specimen comes from a study of blood T cell repertoires in COVID-19. At the level of the study: Donors in the United States, Italy and Spain gave samples during acute or convalescent COVID-19.

Per the original data handling: Amplification of reference gene primers was used by the study to estimate nucleated cell counts. Sequencing used immunoSEQ multiplex PCR; TCRdb keeps in-frame clones, though not all of them. D and trimming come from the DNA, and the V and J calls and clone size come from that table. The table includes roughly 140,000 clones, roughly 84% detected once. The chain employs TRBV3-1 (or the pseudogene TRBV3-2) and TRBJ1-5; D gene unclear. The sample comprised peripheral blood. The sequence was collected from a man in his 60s with active or convalescent COVID-19. CDR3: CASSPQLDQPQHF. Written as DNA, the CDR3 is TGTGCCAGCAGCCCCCAGTTGGATCAGCCCCAGCATTTT.